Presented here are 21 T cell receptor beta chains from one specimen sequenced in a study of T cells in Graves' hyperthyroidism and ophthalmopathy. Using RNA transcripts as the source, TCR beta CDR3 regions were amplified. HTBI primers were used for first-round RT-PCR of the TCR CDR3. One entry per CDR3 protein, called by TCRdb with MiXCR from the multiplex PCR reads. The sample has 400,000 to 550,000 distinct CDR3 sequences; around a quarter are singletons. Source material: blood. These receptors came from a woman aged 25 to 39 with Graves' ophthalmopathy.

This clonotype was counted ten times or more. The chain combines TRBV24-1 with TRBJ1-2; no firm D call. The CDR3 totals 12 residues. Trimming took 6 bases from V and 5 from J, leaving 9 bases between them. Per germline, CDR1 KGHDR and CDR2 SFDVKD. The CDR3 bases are TGTGCCACCAGTCAGGCGGGGTATGGCTACACCTTC. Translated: CATSQAGYGYTF.

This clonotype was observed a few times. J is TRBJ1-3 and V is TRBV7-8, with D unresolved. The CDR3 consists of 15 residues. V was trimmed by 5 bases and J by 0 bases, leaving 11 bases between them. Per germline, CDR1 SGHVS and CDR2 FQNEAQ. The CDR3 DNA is TGTGCCAGCAGCCCCCCCCCCTCCTCTGGAAACACCATATATTTT. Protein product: CASSPPPSSGNTIYF.

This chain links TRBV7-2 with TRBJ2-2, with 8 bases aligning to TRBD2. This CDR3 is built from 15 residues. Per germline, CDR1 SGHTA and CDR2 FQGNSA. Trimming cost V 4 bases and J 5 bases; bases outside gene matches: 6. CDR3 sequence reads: CASSWQERGTGELFF. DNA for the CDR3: TGTGCCAGCAGCTGGCAGGAGCGGGGGACCGGGGAGCTGTTTTTT.

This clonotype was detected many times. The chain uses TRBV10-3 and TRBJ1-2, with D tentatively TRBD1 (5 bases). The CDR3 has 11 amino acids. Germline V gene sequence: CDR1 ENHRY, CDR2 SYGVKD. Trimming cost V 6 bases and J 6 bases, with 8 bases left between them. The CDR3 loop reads CAISGGDGYTF. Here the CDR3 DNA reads TGTGCCATCAGCGGGGGAGATGGCTACACCTTC.

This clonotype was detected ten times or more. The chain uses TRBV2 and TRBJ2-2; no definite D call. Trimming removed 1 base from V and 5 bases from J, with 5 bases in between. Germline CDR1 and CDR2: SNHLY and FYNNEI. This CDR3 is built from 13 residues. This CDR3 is CASSEGLTGELFF. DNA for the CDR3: TGTGCCAGCAGTGAAGGCCTAACCGGGGAGCTGTTTTTT.

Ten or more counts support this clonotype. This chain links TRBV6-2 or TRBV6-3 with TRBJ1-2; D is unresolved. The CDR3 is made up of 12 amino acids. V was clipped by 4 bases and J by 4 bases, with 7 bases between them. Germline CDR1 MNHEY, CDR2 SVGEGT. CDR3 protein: CASSSDGYGYTF. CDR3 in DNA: TGTGCCAGCAGTTCGGACGGCTATGGCTACACCTTC.

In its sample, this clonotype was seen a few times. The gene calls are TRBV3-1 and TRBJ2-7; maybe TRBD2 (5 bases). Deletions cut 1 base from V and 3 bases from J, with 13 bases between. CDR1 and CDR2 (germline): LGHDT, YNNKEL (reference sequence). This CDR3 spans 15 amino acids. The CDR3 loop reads CASSQGQDGGYEQYF. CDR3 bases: TGTGCCAGCAGCCAAGGTCAGGACGGAGGCTACGAGCAGTACTTC.

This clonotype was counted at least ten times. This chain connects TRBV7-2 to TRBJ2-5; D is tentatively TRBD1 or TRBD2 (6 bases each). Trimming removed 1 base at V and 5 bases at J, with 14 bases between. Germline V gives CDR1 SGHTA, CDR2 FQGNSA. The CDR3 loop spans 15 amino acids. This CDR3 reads CASSLVGAGLETQYF. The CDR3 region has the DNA TGTGCCAGCAGCTTAGTGGGGGCGGGGCTGGAGACCCAGTACTTC.

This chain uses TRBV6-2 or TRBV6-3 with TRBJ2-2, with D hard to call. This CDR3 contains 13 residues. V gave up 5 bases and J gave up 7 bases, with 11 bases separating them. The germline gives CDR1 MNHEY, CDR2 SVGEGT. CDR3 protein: CASSPLSGGELFF. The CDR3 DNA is TGTGCCAGCAGTCCGCTGTCGGGCGGGGAGCTGTTTTTT.

The CDR3 here is CASSWGTPTSGSSYEQYF. CDR3 DNA sequence: TGTGCCAGCAGTTGGGGGACGCCAACTAGCGGGAGTTCGTACGAGCAGTACTTC. The chain carries TRBV6-2 or TRBV6-3 and TRBJ2-7, with TRBD2 matching 11 bases. Germline loops: CDR1 MNHEY, CDR2 SVGEGT. CDR3 size: 18 residues. V trimming: 4 bases; J trimming: 4 bases; junction bases outside the gene matches: 15.

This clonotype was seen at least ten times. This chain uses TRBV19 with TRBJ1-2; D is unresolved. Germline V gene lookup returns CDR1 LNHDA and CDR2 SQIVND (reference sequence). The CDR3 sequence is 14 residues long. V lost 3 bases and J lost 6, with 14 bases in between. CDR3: CASSIPKDGDGYTF. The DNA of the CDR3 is TGTGCCAGTAGTATTCCGAAGGACGGAGATGGCTACACCTTC.

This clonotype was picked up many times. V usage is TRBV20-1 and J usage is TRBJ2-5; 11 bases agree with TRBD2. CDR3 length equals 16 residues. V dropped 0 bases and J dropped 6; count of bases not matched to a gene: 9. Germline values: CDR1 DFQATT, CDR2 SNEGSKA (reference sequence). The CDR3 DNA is TGCAGTGCTAGAGATTTAACTAGCGGGGGTACACAGACCCAGTACTTC. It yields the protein CSARDLTSGGTQTQYF.

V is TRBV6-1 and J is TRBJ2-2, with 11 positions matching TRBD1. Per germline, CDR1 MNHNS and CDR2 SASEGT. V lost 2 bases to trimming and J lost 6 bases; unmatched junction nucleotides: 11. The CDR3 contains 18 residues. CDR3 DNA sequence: TGTGCCAGCAGTGAATGGGTCCCTCGGGACAGGGGGGCCGGGGAGCTGTTTTTT. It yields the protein CASSEWVPRDRGAGELFF.

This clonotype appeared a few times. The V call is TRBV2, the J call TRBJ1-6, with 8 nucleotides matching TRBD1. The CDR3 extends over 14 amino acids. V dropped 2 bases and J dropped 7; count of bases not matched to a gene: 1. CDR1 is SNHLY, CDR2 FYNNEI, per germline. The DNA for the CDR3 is TGTGCCAGCAGTGAACGACAGGGGAATTCACCCCTCCACTTT. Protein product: CASSERQGNSPLHF.

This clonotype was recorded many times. The CDR3 sequence: CASSQYVVINQPQHF. The CDR3 DNA reads as TGTGCCAGCAGTCAGTACGTTGTAATCAATCAGCCCCAGCATTTT. This chain joins TRBV6-2 or TRBV6-3 and TRBJ1-5; D remains unclear. Germline CDR1 reads MNHEY; CDR2 reads SVGEGT. The CDR3 consists of 15 residues. Trimming cost V 5 bases and J 3 bases, with 14 bases left between them.

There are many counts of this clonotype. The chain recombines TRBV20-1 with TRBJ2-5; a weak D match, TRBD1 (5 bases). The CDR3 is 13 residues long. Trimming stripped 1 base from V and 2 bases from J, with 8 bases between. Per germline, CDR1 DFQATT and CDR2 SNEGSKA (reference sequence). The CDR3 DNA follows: TGCAGTGCTAGAGCCGACAGTCAAGAGACCCAGTACTTC. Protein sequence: CSARADSQETQYF.

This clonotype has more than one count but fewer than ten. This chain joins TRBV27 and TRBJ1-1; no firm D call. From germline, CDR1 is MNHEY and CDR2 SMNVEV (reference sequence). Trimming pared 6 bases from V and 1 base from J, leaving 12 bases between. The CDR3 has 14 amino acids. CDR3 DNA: TGTGCCAGCAGGAGGGCAAACCCGAACACTGAAGCTTTCTTT. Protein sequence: CASRRANPNTEAFF.

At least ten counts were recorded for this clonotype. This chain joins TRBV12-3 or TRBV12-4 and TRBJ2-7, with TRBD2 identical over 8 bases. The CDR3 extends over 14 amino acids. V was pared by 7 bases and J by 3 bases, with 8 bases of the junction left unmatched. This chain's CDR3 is CASTSGLAYYEQYF. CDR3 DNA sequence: TGTGCCAGCACCTCAGGACTAGCATACTACGAGCAGTACTTC.

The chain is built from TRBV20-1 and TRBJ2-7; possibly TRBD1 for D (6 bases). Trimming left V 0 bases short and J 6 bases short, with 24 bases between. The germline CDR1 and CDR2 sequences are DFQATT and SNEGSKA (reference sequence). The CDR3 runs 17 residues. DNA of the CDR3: TGCAGTGCTAGAGATCGCCCGGGCGGGCAGGGGTGGGGCGAGCAGTACTTC. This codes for CSARDRPGGQGWGEQYF.

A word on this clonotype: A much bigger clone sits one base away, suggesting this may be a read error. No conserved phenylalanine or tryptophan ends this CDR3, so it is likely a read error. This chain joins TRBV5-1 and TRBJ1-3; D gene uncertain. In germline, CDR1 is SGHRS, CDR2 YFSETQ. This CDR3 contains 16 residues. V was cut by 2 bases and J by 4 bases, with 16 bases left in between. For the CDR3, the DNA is TGCGCCAGCAGCTTAGGAAATCACCTCCAAGGAAACACCATATATGTT. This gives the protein CASSLGNHLQGNTIYV.

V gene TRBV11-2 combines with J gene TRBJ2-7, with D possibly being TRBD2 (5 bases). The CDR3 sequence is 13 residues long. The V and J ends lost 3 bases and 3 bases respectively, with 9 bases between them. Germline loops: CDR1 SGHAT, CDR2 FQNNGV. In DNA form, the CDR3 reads TGTGCCAGCAGCTTTCCTGCGGGCTACGAGCAGTACTTC. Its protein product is CASSFPAGYEQYF.